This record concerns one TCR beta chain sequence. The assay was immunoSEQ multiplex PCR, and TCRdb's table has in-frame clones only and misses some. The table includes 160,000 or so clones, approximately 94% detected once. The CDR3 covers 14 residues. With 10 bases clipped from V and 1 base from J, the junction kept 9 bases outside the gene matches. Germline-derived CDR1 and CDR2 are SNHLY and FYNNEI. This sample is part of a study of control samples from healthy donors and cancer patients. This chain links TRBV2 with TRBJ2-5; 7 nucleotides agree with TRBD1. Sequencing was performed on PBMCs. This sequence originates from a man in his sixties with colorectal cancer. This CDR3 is CATMGQSFQETQYF. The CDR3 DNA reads TGTGCCACTATGGGACAGAGCTTCCAAGAGACCCAGTACTTC.